This T cell receptor (beta chain) was profiled in a study of cytomegalovirus exposure and HLA in healthy donors. Study information: The Caucasian-associated ancestry cluster held roughly 80% of more than 350 genotyped donors.

General observations from the study: Later findings reportedly placed an Asian-associated ancestry cluster below the 666-donor mean for N-insertions. Earlier analysis yielded a pattern in which most TCR beta V segments were productive about 90% or about 30% of the time.

With 60 Vbeta and 13 Jbeta primers, the PCR was carried out. Using immunoSEQ multiplex PCR, the repertoire was profiled, and TCRdb retains in-frame clones only, with some absent. Of roughly 100,000 clones in the sample, approximately 12% were seen once. A remark on this clone: What it binds is unknown.

The germline V gene encodes CDR1 SGHTA and CDR2 FQGNSA. With 8 bases clipped from V and 4 bases from J, the junction kept 6 bases outside the gene matches. The length of the CDR3 is 14 residues. V and J are TRBV7-2 and TRBJ1-4; 8 nucleotides line up with TRBD1. The receptor comes from a man between 35 and 55 years old in good health and CMV-seropositive. The specimen was PBMCs. CDR3 sequence: CASGLDRVNEKLFF. The CDR3 DNA reads TGTGCCAGCGGTTTGGACAGGGTTAATGAAAAACTGTTTTTT.